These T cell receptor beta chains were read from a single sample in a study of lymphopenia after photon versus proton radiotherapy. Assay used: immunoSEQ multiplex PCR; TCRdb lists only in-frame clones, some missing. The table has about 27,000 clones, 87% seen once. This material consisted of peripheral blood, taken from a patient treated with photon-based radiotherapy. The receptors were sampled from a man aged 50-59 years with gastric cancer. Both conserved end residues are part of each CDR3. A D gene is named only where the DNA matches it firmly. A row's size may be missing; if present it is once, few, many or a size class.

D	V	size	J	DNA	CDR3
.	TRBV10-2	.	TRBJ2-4	TGCGCCAGCAGTGACAGGTTAATAGCCAAAAACATTCAGTACTTC	CASSDRLIAKNIQYF
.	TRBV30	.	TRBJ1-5	TGTGCCTGGACTCCGCCGGGTTTCGGCAATCAGCCCCAGCATTTT	CAWTPPGFGNQPQHF
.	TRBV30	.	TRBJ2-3	TGTGCCTGGAGTGTACTAGTAGGCCCTGGGGATACGCAGTATTTT	CAWSVLVGPGDTQYF
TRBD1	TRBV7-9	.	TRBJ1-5	TGTGCCAGCAGCTTTGACAGGGATCAGCCCCAGCATTTT	CASSFDRDQPQHF
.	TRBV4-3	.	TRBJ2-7	TGCGCCAGCAGCCAATCGCAGGGTTCCTACGAGCAGTACTTC	CASSQSQGSYEQYF
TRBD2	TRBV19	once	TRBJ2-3	TGTGCCAGTAGTGGAGCGGGGGGGCGGCCAGATACGCAGTATTTT	CASSGAGGRPDTQYF
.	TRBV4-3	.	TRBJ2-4	TGCGCCAGCAGCCAAGATTGGGGAAACATTCAGTACTTC	CASSQDWGNIQYF
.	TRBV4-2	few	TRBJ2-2	TGTGCCAGCAGCCAAGATTGGAGGCTAGCGACCACCGGGGAGCTGTTTTTT	CASSQDWRLATTGELFF
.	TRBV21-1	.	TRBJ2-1	TGTGCCAGCAGCAAAGAAAACCTTAGCTTGATCGATGAGCAGTTCTTC	CASSKENLSLIDEQFF
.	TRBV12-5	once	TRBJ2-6	TGTGCTAGTGGGTTCTCTGGGGCCAACGTCCTGACTTTC	CASGFSGANVLTF
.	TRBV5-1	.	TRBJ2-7	TGCGCCAGCAGCCCTACGGGGCCGTACGAGCAGTACTTC	CASSPTGPYEQYF
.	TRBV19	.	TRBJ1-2	TGTGCCAGTACCGGATGGTCCGGCGGAAAAAACTATGGCTACACCTTC	CASTGWSGGKNYGYTF
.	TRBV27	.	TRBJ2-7	TGTGCCAGCAGTTTAAAGGGGGTGGGGGGCTCCTACGAGCAGTACTTC	CASSLKGVGGSYEQYF
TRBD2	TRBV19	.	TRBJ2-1	TGTGCCAGTAGTATCGTCCTAGCGGGGTGGGGCAATGAGCAGTTCTTC	CASSIVLAGWGNEQFF
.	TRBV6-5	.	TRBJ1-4	TGTGCCAGCAGTTACTCGAGTGGGGCCGGAAAACTGTTTTTT	CASSYSSGAGKLFF
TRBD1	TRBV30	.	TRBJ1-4	TGTGCCTGGAGAGGCGGGACAGGGGGCCTTGAAAAACTGTTTTTT	CAWRGGTGGLEKLFF
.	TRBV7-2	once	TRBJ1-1	TGTGCCAGCAGCCTTCAGAGGAACACTGAAGCTTTCTTT	CASSLQRNTEAFF
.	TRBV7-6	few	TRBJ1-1	TGTGCCAGCACCCCGTTCGTCGAGTCTGAAGCTTTCTTT	CASTPFVESEAFF
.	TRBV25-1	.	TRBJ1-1	TGTGCCAGCAATCCGTCGGGCATGAACACTGAAGCTTTCTTT	CASNPSGMNTEAFF
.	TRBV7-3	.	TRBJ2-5	TGTGCCAGCAGCTTGGGGACCCAAGAGACCCAGTACTTC	CASSLGTQETQYF
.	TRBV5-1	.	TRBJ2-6	TGCGCCAGCAGGGGGTTACCGGGGGCGGAAGGGGCCAACGTCCTGACTTTC	CASRGLPGAEGANVLTF
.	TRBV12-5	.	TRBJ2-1	TGTGCTAGTGACGGGGGACCTGGCCATGAGCAGTTCTTC	CASDGGPGHEQFF
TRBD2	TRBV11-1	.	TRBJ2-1	TGTGCCAGCAGCCCCCTCCCTCTAGCGGGGGTTTACAATGAGCAGTTCTTC	CASSPLPLAGVYNEQFF
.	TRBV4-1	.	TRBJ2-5	TGCGCCAGCAGCCCGGTGGGACTTCAAGAGACCCAGTACTTC	CASSPVGLQETQYF
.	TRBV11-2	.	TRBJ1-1	TGTGCCAGCAGCTTGGACACAATACTTGAAGCTTTCTTT	CASSLDTILEAFF
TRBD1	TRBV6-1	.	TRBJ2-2	TGTGCCAGCAGCGGGACAGGGACGGCCGGGGAGCTGTTTTTT	CASSGTGTAGELFF
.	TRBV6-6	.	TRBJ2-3	TGTGCCAGCAAATATTTAGGGGGAGCGCTAGATACGCAGTATTTT	CASKYLGGALDTQYF
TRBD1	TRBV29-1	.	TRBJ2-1	TGCAGCGGGCAAGACAGGGGGTCTTACAATGAGCAGTTCTTC	CSGQDRGSYNEQFF
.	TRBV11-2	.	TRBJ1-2	TGTGCCAGCAGCTCGATAGCAGGGTCCCTTAACTATGGCTACACCTTC	CASSSIAGSLNYGYTF
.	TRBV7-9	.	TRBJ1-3	TGTGCCAGCAGCCGAGGTGGGGGGGCAGCGGGAAACACCATATATTTT	CASSRGGGAAGNTIYF
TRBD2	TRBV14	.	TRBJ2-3	TGTGCCAGCAGCCAAGATGGACTAGTATTTGATACGCAGTATTTT	CASSQDGLVFDTQYF
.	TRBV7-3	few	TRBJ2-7	TGTGCCAGCAGCTTCGGTACGACGGATACCTACGAGCAGTACTTC	CASSFGTTDTYEQYF
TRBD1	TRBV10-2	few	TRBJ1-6	TGCGCCAGCAGTCGAATCACAGGGGAGGCACCCCTCCACTTT	CASSRITGEAPLHF
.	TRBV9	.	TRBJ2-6	TGTGCCAGCAGCTTGGAAGGGGGCTCTGGGGCCAACGTCCTGACTTTC	CASSLEGGSGANVLTF
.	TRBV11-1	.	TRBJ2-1	TGTGCCAGCAGCTTAGGGACAGATGACAATGAGCAGTTCTTC	CASSLGTDDNEQFF
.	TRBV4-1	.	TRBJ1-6	TGCGCCAGCAGCCAAGGGCAGGGTAAAAATTCACCCCTCCACTTT	CASSQGQGKNSPLHF
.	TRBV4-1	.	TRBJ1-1	TGCGCCAGCAGCCTAAGGACATCGAACACTGAAGCTTTCTTT	CASSLRTSNTEAFF
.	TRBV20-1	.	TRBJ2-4	TGCAGTGCTAGTGTGGCGGCCATTCAGTACTTC	CSASVAAIQYF
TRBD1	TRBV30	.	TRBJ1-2	TGTGCCTGGAGTGTACTGATCGGGGACAGCGGCCTCTATGGCTACACCTTC	CAWSVLIGDSGLYGYTF
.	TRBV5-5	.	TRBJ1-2	TGTGCCAGCAGCCCCGGCGCCGGGGGTGATGGCTACACCTTC	CASSPGAGGDGYTF
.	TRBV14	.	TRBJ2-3	TGTGCCAGCAGCCTAAGACGCACAGATACGCAGTATTTT	CASSLRRTDTQYF
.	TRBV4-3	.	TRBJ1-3	TGCGCCAGCAGCCAAGACTCCAGCTCTGGAAACACCATATATTTT	CASSQDSSSGNTIYF
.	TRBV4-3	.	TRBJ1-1	TGCGCCAGCAGCCAAGCACGGCCACCGAACACTGAAGCTTTCTTT	CASSQARPPNTEAFF
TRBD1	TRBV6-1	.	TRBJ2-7	TGTGCCAGCAGTGTGGACAGGGGGTCCTCCTACGAGCAGTACTTC	CASSVDRGSSYEQYF
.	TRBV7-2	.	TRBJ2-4	TGTGCCAGCAGCGGAGGGTTAGCCAAAAACATTCAGTACTTC	CASSGGLAKNIQYF
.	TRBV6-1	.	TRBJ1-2	TGTGCCAGCAGTGAGAGGACAGAACCAGCTAACTATGGCTACACCTTC	CASSERTEPANYGYTF
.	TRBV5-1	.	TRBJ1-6	TGCGCCAGCAGCTCGGGGGATCTCCTCCACTTT	CASSSGDLLHF
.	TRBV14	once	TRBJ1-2	TGTGCCAGCAGCCAATCCCACAACTATGGCTACACCTTC	CASSQSHNYGYTF
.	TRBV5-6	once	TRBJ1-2	TGTGCCAGCAGCCCCTGGAGCGTCAATAGCTATGGCTACACCTTC	CASSPWSVNSYGYTF
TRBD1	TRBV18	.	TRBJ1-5	TGTGCCAGCTCACCAGAGGCAGCAGGGGGAAGCAATCAGCCCCAGCATTTT	CASSPEAAGGSNQPQHF
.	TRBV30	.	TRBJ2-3	TGTGCCTGGAACAGGGTTGCTCTAGGGGGAGATACGCAGTATTTT	CAWNRVALGGDTQYF
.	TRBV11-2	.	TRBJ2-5	TGTGCCAGCAGCCCGCAGGGCGAGACCCAGTACTTC	CASSPQGETQYF
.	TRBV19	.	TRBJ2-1	TGTGCCAGTAGTATACGTGGGTCTACTACCTACAATGAGCAGTTCTTC	CASSIRGSTTYNEQFF